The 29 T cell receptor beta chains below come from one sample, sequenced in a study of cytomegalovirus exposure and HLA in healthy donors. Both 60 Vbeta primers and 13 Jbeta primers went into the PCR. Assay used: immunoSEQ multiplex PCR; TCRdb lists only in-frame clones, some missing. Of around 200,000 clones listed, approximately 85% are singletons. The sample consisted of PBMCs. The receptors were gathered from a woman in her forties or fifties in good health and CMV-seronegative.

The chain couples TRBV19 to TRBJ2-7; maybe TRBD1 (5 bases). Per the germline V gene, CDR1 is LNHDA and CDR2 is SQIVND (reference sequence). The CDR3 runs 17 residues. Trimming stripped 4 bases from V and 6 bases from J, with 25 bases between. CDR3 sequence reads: CASSTDVDLGALVEQYF. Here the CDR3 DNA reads TGTGCCAGTAGTACGGACGTTGACTTAGGGGCTCTAGTCGAGCAGTACTTC.

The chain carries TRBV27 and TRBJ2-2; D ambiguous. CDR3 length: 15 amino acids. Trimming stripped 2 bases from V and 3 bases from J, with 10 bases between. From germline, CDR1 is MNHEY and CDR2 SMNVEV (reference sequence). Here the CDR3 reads CASSLNAYHTGELFF. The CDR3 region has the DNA TGTGCCAGCAGTTTAAACGCCTATCACACCGGGGAGCTGTTTTTT.

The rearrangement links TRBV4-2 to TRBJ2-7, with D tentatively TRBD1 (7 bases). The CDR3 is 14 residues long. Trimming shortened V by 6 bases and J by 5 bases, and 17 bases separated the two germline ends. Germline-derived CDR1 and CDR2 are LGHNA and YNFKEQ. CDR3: CASSLEGAGNEQYF. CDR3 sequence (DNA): TGTGCCAGCAGTCTGGAGGGGGCTGGTAACGAGCAGTACTTC.

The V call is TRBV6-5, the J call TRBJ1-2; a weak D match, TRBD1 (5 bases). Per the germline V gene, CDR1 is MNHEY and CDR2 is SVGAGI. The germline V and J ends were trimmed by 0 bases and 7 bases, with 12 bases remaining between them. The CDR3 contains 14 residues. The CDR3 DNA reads TGTGCCAGCAGTTACTCAGGAGGGGCACCTGGCTACACCTTC. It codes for CASSYSGGAPGYTF.

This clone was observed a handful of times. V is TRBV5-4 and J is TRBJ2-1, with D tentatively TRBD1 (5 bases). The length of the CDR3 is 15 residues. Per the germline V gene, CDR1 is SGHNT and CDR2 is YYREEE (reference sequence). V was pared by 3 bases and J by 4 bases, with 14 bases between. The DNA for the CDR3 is TGTGCCAGCAGCTACTGGGGAAGGGGATACAATGAGCAGTTCTTC. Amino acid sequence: CASSYWGRGYNEQFF.

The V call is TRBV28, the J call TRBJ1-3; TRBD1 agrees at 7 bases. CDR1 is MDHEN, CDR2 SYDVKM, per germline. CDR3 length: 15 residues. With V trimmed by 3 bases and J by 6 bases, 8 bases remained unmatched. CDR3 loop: CASSFRGIGLNTIYF. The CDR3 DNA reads TGTGCCAGCAGTTTCAGGGGGATCGGGCTAAACACCATATATTTT.

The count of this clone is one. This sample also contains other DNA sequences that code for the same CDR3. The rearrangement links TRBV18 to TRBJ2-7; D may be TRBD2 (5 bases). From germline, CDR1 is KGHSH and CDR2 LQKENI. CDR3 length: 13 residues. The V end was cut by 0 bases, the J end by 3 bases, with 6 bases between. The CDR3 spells CASSPPGSYEQYF. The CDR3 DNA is TGTGCCAGCTCACCACCGGGGAGCTACGAGCAGTACTTC.

CDR3 coding DNA: TGTGCCAGCAGGAACTTAGTTTTCGGGCAGTTCTTC. It encodes CASRNLVFGQFF. This chain joins TRBV2 and TRBJ2-1; D unresolved. CDR3 length: 12 residues. The germline CDR1 and CDR2 sequences are SNHLY and FYNNEI. Deletions cut 6 bases from V and 12 bases from J, with 15 bases between.

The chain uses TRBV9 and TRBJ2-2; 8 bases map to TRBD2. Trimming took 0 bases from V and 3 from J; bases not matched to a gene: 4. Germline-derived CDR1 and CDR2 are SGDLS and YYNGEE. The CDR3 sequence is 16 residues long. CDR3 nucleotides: TGTGCCAGCAGCGTAGACGGGAGGGCCGACACCGGGGAGCTGTTTTTT. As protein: CASSVDGRADTGELFF.

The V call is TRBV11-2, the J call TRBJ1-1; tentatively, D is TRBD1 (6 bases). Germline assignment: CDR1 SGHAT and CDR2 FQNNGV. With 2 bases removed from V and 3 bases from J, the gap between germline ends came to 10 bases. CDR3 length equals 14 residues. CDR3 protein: CASSLRGLDTEAFF. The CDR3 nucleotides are TGTGCCAGCAGCTTAAGGGGGTTAGACACTGAAGCTTTCTTT.

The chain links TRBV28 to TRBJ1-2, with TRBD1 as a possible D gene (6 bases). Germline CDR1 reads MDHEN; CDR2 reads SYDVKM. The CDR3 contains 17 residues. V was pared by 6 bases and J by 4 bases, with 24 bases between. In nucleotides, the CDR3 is TGTGCCAGCAGATCCCCCGGGACAAAGGACCTCGGCTATGGCTACACCTTC. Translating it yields CASRSPGTKDLGYGYTF.

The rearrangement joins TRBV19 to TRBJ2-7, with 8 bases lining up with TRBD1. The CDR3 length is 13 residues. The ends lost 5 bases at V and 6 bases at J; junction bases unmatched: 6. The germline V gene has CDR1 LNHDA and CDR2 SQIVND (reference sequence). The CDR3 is CASSARTGTEQYF. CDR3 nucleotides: TGTGCCAGTAGTGCCCGGACAGGGACCGAGCAGTACTTC.

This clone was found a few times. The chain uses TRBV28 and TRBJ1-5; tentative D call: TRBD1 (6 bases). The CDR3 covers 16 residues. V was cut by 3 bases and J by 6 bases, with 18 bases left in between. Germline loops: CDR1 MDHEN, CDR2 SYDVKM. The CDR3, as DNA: TGTGCCAGCAGTTTGGGGGCCCCGGGGGGCAGTCAGCCCCAGCATTTT. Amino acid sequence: CASSLGAPGGSQPQHF.

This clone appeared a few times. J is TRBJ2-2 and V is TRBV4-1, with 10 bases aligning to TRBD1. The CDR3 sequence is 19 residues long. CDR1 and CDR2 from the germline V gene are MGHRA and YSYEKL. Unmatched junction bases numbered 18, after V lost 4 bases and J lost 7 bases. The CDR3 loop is CASSRRFPADRGKGGELFF. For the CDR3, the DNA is TGCGCCAGCAGCCGAAGATTCCCCGCGGACAGGGGGAAGGGCGGGGAGCTGTTTTTT.

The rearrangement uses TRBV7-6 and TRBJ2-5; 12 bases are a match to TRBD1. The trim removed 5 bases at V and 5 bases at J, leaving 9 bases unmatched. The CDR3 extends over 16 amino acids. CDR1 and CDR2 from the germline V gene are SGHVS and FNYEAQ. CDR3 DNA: TGTGCCAGCAGCCCTCGGGACAGGGGGCAGGGGGAGACCCAGTACTTC. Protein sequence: CASSPRDRGQGETQYF.

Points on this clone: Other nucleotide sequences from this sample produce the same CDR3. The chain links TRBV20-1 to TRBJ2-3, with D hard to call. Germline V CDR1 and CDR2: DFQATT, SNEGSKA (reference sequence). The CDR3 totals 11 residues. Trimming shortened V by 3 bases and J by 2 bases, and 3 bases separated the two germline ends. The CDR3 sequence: CSASSTDTQYF. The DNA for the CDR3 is TGCAGTGCTAGCTCCACAGATACGCAGTATTTT.

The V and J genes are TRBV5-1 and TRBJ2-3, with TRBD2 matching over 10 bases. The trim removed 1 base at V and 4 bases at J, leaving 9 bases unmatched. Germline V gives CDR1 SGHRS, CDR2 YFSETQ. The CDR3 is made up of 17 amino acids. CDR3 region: CASSLWLAGVTADTQYF. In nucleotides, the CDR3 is TGCGCCAGCAGCTTGTGGCTAGCGGGAGTTACGGCAGATACGCAGTATTTT.

The CDR3 protein is CASSLGTGRSTDTQYF. The CDR3 DNA reads TGTGCCAGCAGCTTAGGGACAGGAAGAAGCACAGATACGCAGTATTTT. This rearrangement joins TRBV7-6 to TRBJ2-3; 7 positions agree with TRBD1. This CDR3 spans 16 amino acids. V shed 1 base and J 0 bases; nucleotides not matched to a gene: 4. Germline CDR1 and CDR2: SGHVS and FNYEAQ.

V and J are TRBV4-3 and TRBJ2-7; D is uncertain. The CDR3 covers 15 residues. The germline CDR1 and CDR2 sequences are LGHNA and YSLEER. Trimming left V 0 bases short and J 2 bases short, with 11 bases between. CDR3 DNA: TGCGCCAGCAGCCAAGATGTAGTTCCGACCTACGAGCAGTACTTC. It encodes CASSQDVVPTYEQYF.

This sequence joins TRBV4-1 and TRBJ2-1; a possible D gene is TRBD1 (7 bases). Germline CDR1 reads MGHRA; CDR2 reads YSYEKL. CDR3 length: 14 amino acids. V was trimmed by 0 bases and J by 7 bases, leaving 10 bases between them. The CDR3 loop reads CASSQDPGGNEQFF. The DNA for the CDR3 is TGCGCCAGCAGCCAAGATCCAGGGGGGAATGAGCAGTTCTTC.

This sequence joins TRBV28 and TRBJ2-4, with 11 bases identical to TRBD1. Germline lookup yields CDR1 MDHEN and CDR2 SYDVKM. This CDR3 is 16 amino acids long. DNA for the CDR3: TGTTCAACCGGGACAGGGGGACTCCTAGCCAAAAACATTCAGTACTTC. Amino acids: CSTGTGGLLAKNIQYF.

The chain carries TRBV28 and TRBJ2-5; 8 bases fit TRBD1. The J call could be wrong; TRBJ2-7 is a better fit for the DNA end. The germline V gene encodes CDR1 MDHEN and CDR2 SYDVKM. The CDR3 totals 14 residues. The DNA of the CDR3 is TGTGCCAGCAGAATACAGGGGGGTTCCCACGAGCAGTACTTC. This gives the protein CASRIQGGSHEQYF.

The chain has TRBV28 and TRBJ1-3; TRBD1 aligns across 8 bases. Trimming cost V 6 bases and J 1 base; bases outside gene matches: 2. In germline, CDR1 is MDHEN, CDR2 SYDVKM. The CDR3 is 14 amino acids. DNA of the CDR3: TGTGCCAGCAGACGGACAGGGTCTGGAAACACCATATATTTT. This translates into CASRRTGSGNTIYF.

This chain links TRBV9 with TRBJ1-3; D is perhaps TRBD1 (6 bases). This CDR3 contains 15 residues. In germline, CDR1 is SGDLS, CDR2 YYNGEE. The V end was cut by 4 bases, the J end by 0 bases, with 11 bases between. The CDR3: CASSSTGSSGNTIYF. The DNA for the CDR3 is TGTGCCAGCAGCTCTACAGGGAGCTCTGGAAACACCATATATTTT.

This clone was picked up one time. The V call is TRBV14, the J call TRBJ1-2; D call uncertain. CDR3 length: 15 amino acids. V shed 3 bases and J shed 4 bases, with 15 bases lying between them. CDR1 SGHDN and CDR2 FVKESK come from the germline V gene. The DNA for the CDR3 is TGTGCCAGCAGCCACAGACACACTTCTACCTATGGCTACACCTTC. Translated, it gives CASSHRHTSTYGYTF.

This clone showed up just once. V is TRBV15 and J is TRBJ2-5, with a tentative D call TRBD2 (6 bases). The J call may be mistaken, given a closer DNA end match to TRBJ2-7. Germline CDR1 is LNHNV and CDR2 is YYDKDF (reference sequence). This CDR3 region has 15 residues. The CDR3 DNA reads TGTGCCACCAGCAGAGATCTTAGGGAGGTAGGCGAGCAGTACTTC. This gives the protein CATSRDLREVGEQYF.

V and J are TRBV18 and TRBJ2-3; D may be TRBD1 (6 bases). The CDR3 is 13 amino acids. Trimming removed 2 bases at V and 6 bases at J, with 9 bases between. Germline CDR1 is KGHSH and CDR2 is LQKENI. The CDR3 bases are TGTGCCAGCTCACCAAGCCAGGGGGATACGCAGTATTTT. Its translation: CASSPSQGDTQYF.

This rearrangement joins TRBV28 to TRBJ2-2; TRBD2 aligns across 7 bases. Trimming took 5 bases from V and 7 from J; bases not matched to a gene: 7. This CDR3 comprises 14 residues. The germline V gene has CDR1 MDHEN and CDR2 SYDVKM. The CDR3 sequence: CASSRGGSGGELFF. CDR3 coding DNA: TGTGCCAGCAGTAGGGGCGGGAGCGGCGGGGAGCTGTTTTTT.

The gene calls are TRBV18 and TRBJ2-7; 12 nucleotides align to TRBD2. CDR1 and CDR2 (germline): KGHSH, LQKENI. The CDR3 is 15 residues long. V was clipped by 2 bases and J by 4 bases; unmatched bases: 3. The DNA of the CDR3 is TGTGCCAGCTCACCAGGCCTAGCGGGAGGGTACGAGCAGTACTTC. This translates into CASSPGLAGGYEQYF.